The 14 T cell receptor beta chains given below trace back to one sample, sequenced in a study of blood T cell repertoires in COVID-19. Profiled with immunoSEQ multiplex PCR; TCRdb holds only in-frame clones, not every one. The sample has about 160,000 clones, 78% seen once. The sequencing input was peripheral blood. All receptors come from a woman older than 75 with acute or convalescent COVID-19.

The rearrangement joins TRBV24-1 to TRBJ2-6, with D unclear. This CDR3 is 12 amino acids long. CDR1 KGHDR and CDR2 SFDVKD come from the germline V gene. Between the trimmed V and J ends, which lost 9 bases and 4 bases, there was a span of 6 bases. The CDR3 DNA reads as TGTGCCACCCAGTCGGGGGCCAACGTCCTGACTTTC. Its protein is CATQSGANVLTF.

This chain uses TRBV11-2 with TRBJ2-7; D remains unclear. The CDR3 has 13 residues. Germline V gene lookup returns CDR1 SGHAT and CDR2 FQNNGV. With 5 bases removed from V and 6 bases from J, the gap between germline ends came to 14 bases. CDR3 region: CASSPPGFAEQYF. The CDR3, as DNA: TGTGCCAGCAGCCCCCCTGGCTTTGCCGAGCAGTACTTC.

The CDR3 DNA reads TGTGCCAGCAGTTCCACTGGAAAGACGGGTACCGGGGAGCTGTTTTTT. Translated, it gives CASSSTGKTGTGELFF. The chain links TRBV11-1 to TRBJ2-2, with D uncertain. Germline CDR1 is SGHAT and CDR2 is FQDESV (reference sequence). There are 16 residues in the CDR3. V lost 6 bases and J lost 5, with 19 bases in between.

The J gene is TRBJ1-4, the V gene TRBV18; 10 bases match TRBD1. V was clipped by 3 bases and J by 8 bases; unmatched bases: 3. Germline assignment: CDR1 KGHSH and CDR2 LQKENI. CDR3 length: 14 amino acids. The CDR3 nucleotides read TGTGCCAGCTCACCCGGGACAGGGGAGGAAAAACTGTTTTTT. Protein product: CASSPGTGEEKLFF.

V and J are TRBV18 and TRBJ1-6, with TRBD1 as a possible D gene (5 bases). The CDR3 runs 15 residues. Germline CDR1 KGHSH, CDR2 LQKENI. Trimming removed 3 bases at V and 6 bases at J, with 12 bases between. The CDR3 DNA is TGTGCCAGCTCACCCCCTGAAGGGGCTAATTCACCCCTCCACTTT. Amino acid sequence: CASSPPEGANSPLHF.

V is TRBV13 and J is TRBJ1-1; TRBD1 matches at 7 bases. V was clipped by 2 bases and J by 2 bases; unmatched bases: 2. Germline V gene lookup returns CDR1 PRHDT and CDR2 FYEKMQ (reference sequence). The CDR3 covers 14 residues. CDR3 loop: CASSLNRGNTEAFF. CDR3 coding DNA: TGTGCCAGCAGCTTAAACAGGGGTAACACTGAAGCTTTCTTT.

CDR3 residues: CASSELPGQLNEKLFF. CDR3 nucleotide sequence: TGTGCCAGCAGTGAGCTACCGGGACAGCTAAATGAAAAACTGTTTTTT. The chain recombines TRBV6-1 with TRBJ1-4; 7 bases are shared with TRBD1. This CDR3 is built from 16 residues. Per the germline V gene, CDR1 is MNHNS and CDR2 is SASEGT. V was pared by 3 bases and J by 5 bases, with 9 bases of the junction left unmatched.

The V and J genes are TRBV2 and TRBJ2-4, with 11 bases identical to TRBD2. Per the germline V gene, CDR1 is SNHLY and CDR2 is FYNNEI. The CDR3 contains 14 residues. With V trimmed by 9 bases and J by 5 bases, 6 bases remained unmatched. The CDR3 here is CASQTSGIENIQYF. CDR3 in DNA: TGTGCCAGTCAGACTAGCGGGATCGAAAACATTCAGTACTTC. The complete variable domain, with remaining parts taken from reference TRBV2 and TRBJ2-4, reads EPEVTQTPSHQVTQMGQEVILRCVPISNHLYFYWYRQILGQKVEFLVSFYNNEISEKSEIFDDQFSVERPDGSNFTLKIRSTKLEDSAMYFCASQTSGIENIQYFGAGTRLSVL.

The chain employs TRBV27 and TRBJ2-1; TRBD1 is a possible D gene (6 bases). Trimming left V 6 bases short and J 5 bases short, with 11 bases between. The CDR3 has 13 residues. Germline CDR1 is MNHEY and CDR2 is SMNVEV (reference sequence). Here the CDR3 DNA reads TGTGCCAGCAGATCCTGGGACAACAATGAGCAGTTCTTC. The encoded protein is CASRSWDNNEQFF.

This clone was observed a handful of times. This chain uses TRBV27 with TRBJ1-1; 8 bases agree with TRBD1. Germline assignment: CDR1 MNHEY and CDR2 SMNVEV (reference sequence). V gave up 8 bases and J gave up 4 bases; unmatched junction bases: 12. The CDR3 is made up of 15 amino acids. The CDR3 region has the DNA TGTGCCAGCGCCCGCTGGGACAGGCTAAGCACTGAAGCTTTCTTT. It codes for CASARWDRLSTEAFF.

The rearrangement links TRBV19 to TRBJ2-3; D gene unclear. This CDR3 is 11 amino acids long. V was cut by 7 bases and J by 6 bases, with 8 bases left in between. Germline CDR1 LNHDA, CDR2 SQIVND (reference sequence). The CDR3 DNA follows: TGTGCCAGTACTTACTTGGATACGCAGTATTTT. It codes for CASTYLDTQYF.

This clone was observed a single time. The chain carries TRBV4-2 and TRBJ1-2; no clear D. The V and J ends lost 4 bases and 0 bases respectively, with 12 bases between them. The length of the CDR3 is 15 residues. Germline CDR1 and CDR2: LGHNA and YNFKEQ. The CDR3 DNA follows: TGTGCCAGCAGCCCCGATTTGGGAGCTAACTATGGCTACACCTTC. It encodes CASSPDLGANYGYTF.

On this clone itself: A much larger clone differs by one base, so this may be a read error. Other DNA sequences in the sample encode the same CDR3. The chain uses TRBV6-1 and TRBJ1-4, with 7 nucleotides matching TRBD1. Germline CDR1 and CDR2: MNHNS and SASEGT. The CDR3 loop spans 17 amino acids. This CDR3 is CASSEAQTGKTNEKLFF. CDR3 coding DNA: TGCGCCAGCAGTGAAGCGCAGACAGGGAAGACTAATGAAAAACTGTTTTTT.

The chain recombines TRBV30 with TRBJ1-3; the D is unclear. The ends were cut back, 0 bases at V and 7 bases at J, with 7 bases in the middle. This CDR3 is 12 amino acids long. CDR1 GTSNPN and CDR2 SVGIG come from the germline V gene (reference sequence). In nucleotides, the CDR3 is TGTGCCTGGAGTGTAGCCGCCAACACCATATATTTT. Translated: CAWSVAANTIYF.